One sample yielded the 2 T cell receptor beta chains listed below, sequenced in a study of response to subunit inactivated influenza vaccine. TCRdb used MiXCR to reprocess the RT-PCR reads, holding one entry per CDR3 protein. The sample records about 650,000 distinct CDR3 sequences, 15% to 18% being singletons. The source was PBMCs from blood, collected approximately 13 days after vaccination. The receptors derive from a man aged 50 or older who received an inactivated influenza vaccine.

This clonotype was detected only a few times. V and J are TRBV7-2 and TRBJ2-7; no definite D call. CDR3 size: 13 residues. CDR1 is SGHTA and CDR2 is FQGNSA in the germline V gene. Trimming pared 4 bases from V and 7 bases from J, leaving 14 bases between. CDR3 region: CASSYSGPREQYF. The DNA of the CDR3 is TGTGCCAGCAGCTACTCCGGGCCGAGAGAGCAGTACTTC.

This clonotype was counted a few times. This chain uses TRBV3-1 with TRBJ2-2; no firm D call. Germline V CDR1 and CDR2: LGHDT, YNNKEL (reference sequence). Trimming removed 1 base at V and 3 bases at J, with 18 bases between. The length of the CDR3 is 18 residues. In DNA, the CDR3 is TGTGCCAGCAGCCAAGTCCTCCCAACAGCCGCACACACCGGGGAGCTGTTTTTT. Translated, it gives CASSQVLPTAAHTGELFF.